This paragraph reports one T cell receptor beta chain. The source of the sample is a study of T cell changes during pregnancy in multiple sclerosis. Using immunoSEQ multiplex PCR, the repertoire was profiled, and TCRdb retains in-frame clones only, with some absent. The top ten hold 6.2% of the sample, which has around 30,000 clones, 75% to 95% seen once. Per germline, CDR1 SGHAT and CDR2 FQDESV (reference sequence). V lost 5 bases and J 2 bases, leaving 15 bases between the germline ends. The CDR3 is made up of 15 amino acids. Specimen: CD8+ T cells from peripheral blood mononuclear cells, collected before pregnancy. This sequence was found in a female donor with multiple sclerosis, enrolled in a pregnancy study. The V gene is TRBV11-1, the J gene TRBJ1-2; D not resolved. The CDR3 DNA sequence: TGTGCCAGCAGCATCCCGGGGAGGAGGAACTATGGCTACACCTTC. Protein product: CASSIPGRRNYGYTF.